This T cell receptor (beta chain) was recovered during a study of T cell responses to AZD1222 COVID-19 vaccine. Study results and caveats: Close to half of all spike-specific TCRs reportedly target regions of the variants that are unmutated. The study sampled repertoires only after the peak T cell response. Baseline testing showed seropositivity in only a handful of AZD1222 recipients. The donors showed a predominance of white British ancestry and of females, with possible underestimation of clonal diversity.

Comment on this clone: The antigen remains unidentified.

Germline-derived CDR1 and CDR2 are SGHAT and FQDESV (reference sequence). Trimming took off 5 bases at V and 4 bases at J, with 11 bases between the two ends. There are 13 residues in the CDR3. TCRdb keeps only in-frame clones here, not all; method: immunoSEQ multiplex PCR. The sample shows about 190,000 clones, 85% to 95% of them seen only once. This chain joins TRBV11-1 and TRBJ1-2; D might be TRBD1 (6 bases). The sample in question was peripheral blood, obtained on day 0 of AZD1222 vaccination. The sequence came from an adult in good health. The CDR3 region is CASSGGAGYGYTF. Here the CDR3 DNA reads TGTGCCAGCAGCGGGGGCGCGGGCTATGGCTACACCTTC.